Shown below are 28 T cell receptor beta chains from a single sample sequenced in a study of blood T cell repertoires in COVID-19 (dated by TCRdb to 2019 to 2021). Library generation was performed with the immunoSEQ multiplex PCR assay. Held by TCRdb, this immuneACCESS table contains in-frame sequences only and omits some clones. Under half of the omission traces to an unresolved V gene where checked; the cause of the rest is unknown. This sample has 390,000 or so clones in its table, and 80% to 90% of those were observed once. The ten most abundant clones make up roughly a tenth of the sample. Sequenced: peripheral blood. The source is a woman in her thirties with COVID-19, enrolled during active disease.

The V call is TRBV7-2, the J call TRBJ2-2, with D possibly matching TRBD2 (5 bases). This CDR3 is built from 16 residues. Germline values: CDR1 SGHTA, CDR2 FQGNSA. Trimming pared 3 bases from V and 3 bases from J, leaving 14 bases between. Here the CDR3 DNA reads TGTGCCAGCAGCTTCCAGGAGCGGCTATACACCGGGGAGCTGTTTTTT. Translating gives CASSFQERLYTGELFF.

The V call is TRBV6-6, the J call TRBJ2-7; TRBD1 matches at 8 bases. The CDR3 runs 16 residues. Trimming cost V 0 bases and J 5 bases; bases outside gene matches: 9. CDR1 and CDR2 from the germline V gene are MNHNY and SVGAGI (reference sequence). CDR3 sequence: CASSYSAPGQGHEQYF. The CDR3 nucleotides read TGTGCCAGCAGTTACTCCGCACCCGGACAGGGCCACGAGCAGTACTTC.

This sequence joins TRBV4-3 and TRBJ2-5, with 13 bases matching TRBD2. There are 15 residues in the CDR3. The germline V gene has CDR1 LGHNA and CDR2 YSLEER. Trimming cost V 9 bases and J 5 bases; bases outside gene matches: 9. The CDR3 reads CASGLAGEGTETQYF. CDR3 nucleotide sequence: TGCGCCAGTGGACTAGCGGGAGAGGGAACGGAGACCCAGTACTTC.

This clone came up once. The chain couples TRBV6-5 to TRBJ1-5; D ambiguous. V dropped 0 bases and J dropped 3 bases, with 9 bases sitting between them. This CDR3 is 15 amino acids long. The germline V gene encodes CDR1 MNHEY and CDR2 SVGAGI. In DNA, the CDR3 is TGTGCCAGCAGTTACTCGTGGAGGTCCAATCAGCCCCAGCATTTT. Protein: CASSYSWRSNQPQHF.

The chain is built from TRBV28 and TRBJ1-5, with 7 bases that match TRBD1. V shed 5 bases, J shed 2 bases, and the junction held 9 bases outside the gene matches. Germline V CDR1 and CDR2: MDHEN, SYDVKM. The CDR3 covers 16 residues. The CDR3 spells CASSLRTGQGNQPQHF. In nucleotides, the CDR3 is TGTGCCAGCAGTCTTAGGACAGGCCAGGGCAATCAGCCCCAGCATTTT.

The chain recombines TRBV25-1 with TRBJ2-1; a weak D match, TRBD2 (7 bases). CDR1 and CDR2 (germline): MGHDK, SYGVNS. The CDR3 has 16 amino acids. The V and J ends lost 5 bases and 0 bases respectively, with 14 bases between them. CDR3 DNA sequence: TGTGCCAGCAGTCCCCACGGGGGGCCCTCCTACAATGAGCAGTTCTTC. Its translation: CASSPHGGPSYNEQFF.

A note on this clone: Additional DNA sequences in this sample encode the identical CDR3. The chain combines TRBV3-1 (or the pseudogene TRBV3-2) with TRBJ2-7; D remains unclear. The CDR3 consists of 12 residues. V dropped 5 bases and J dropped 0 bases, with 5 bases sitting between them. Germline V lookup: CDR1 LGHDT, CDR2 YNNKEL (reference sequence). The CDR3 sequence is CASSSSSYEQYF. DNA of the CDR3: TGTGCCAGCAGCTCCTCCTCCTACGAGCAGTACTTC.

This clone was counted a single time. V gene TRBV2 combines with J gene TRBJ1-2, with D possibly TRBD1 on 5 matching bases. The germline V gene encodes CDR1 SNHLY and CDR2 FYNNEI. V was clipped by 1 base and J by 5 bases, with 11 bases between them. CDR3 size: 14 residues. Here the CDR3 DNA reads TGTGCCAGCAGTGAAGAAGGGGCAGGATATGGCTACACCTTC. It codes for CASSEEGAGYGYTF.

This clone has just a few counts. The gene calls are TRBV5-6 and TRBJ1-2; no definite D call. Germline CDR1 and CDR2: SGHDT and YYEEEE. Deletions cut 1 base from V and 2 bases from J, with 9 bases between. CDR3 length: 14 amino acids. CDR3: CASSLPGRNYGYTF. CDR3 sequence (DNA): TGTGCCAGCAGCTTGCCGGGTCGGAACTATGGCTACACCTTC.

This clone appeared once. V usage is TRBV6-4 and J usage is TRBJ2-1, with a weak D call TRBD1 (5 bases). The CDR3 sequence is 13 residues long. The V and J ends lost 4 bases and 6 bases respectively, with 10 bases between them. Germline loops: CDR1 MRHNA, CDR2 SNTAGT. The CDR3 sequence is CASSVGARNEQFF. CDR3 DNA: TGTGCCAGCAGTGTAGGGGCGCGCAATGAGCAGTTCTTC.

This chain uses TRBV5-4 with TRBJ1-2; D unresolved. Between the trimmed V and J ends, which lost 4 bases and 1 base, there was a span of 8 bases. This CDR3 has 13 residues. Germline V CDR1 and CDR2: SGHNT, YYREEE (reference sequence). CDR3 sequence reads: CASSPDFNYGYTF. The CDR3 DNA sequence: TGTGCCAGCAGCCCCGACTTTAACTATGGCTACACCTTC.

V and J are TRBV7-2 and TRBJ2-1, with 8 bases that match TRBD2. With V trimmed by 3 bases and J by 8 bases, 3 bases remained unmatched. The germline V gene has CDR1 SGHTA and CDR2 FQGNSA. The CDR3 consists of 13 residues. The CDR3, as DNA: TGTGCCAGCAGCTTTCGGGGGGGCGATGAGCAGTTCTTC. Residues: CASSFRGGDEQFF.

The V call is TRBV18, the J call TRBJ1-1; unclear D gene. Germline V gene data show CDR1 as KGHSH and CDR2 as LQKENI. The CDR3 runs 15 residues. With 6 bases removed from V and 1 base from J, the gap between germline ends came to 15 bases. CDR3 protein: CASSSIREGNTEAFF. In DNA, the CDR3 is TGTGCCAGCTCTTCAATTCGTGAGGGGAACACTGAAGCTTTCTTT.

With regard to this clone: Other DNA variants within this sample encode the same CDR3. The rearrangement links TRBV2 to TRBJ2-3; D call uncertain. V gave up 4 bases and J gave up 0 bases, with 2 bases separating them. Germline lookup yields CDR1 SNHLY and CDR2 FYNNEI. This CDR3 has 12 residues. The CDR3 sequence: CASSASTDTQYF. The CDR3 nucleotides are TGTGCCAGCAGTGCTAGCACAGATACGCAGTATTTT.

This chain joins TRBV2 and TRBJ1-2, with no clear D. This CDR3 has 15 residues. Germline CDR1 reads SNHLY; CDR2 reads FYNNEI. Trimming took off 1 base at V and 4 bases at J, with 13 bases between the two ends. CDR3 nucleotides: TGTGCCAGCAGTGAAGTAGTGAACCGAGTCTATGGCTACACCTTC. Its protein product is CASSEVVNRVYGYTF.

V is TRBV19 and J is TRBJ2-3; perhaps TRBD1 as D (5 bases). There are 13 residues in the CDR3. CDR1 is LNHDA and CDR2 is SQIVND in the germline V gene (reference sequence). V was shortened by 1 base and J by 3 bases, with 5 bases between the two germline ends. The CDR3 nucleotides read TGTGCCAGTAGTATAGGACAGACAGATACGCAGTATTTT. It yields the protein CASSIGQTDTQYF.

The J gene is TRBJ2-1, the V gene TRBV12-5; tentatively, D is TRBD2 (5 bases). CDR3 length equals 16 residues. The V gene's germline CDR1 is LGHNT and CDR2 FRNRAP. V lost 0 bases, J lost 7 bases, and 16 bases lay in between. DNA of the CDR3: TGTGCTAGTGGTTTGGTACCCAGCTGGGAGTCTAATGAGCAGTTCTTC. This gives the protein CASGLVPSWESNEQFF.

The chain carries TRBV9 and TRBJ2-1; 9 positions agree with TRBD1. The CDR3 is made up of 17 amino acids. With V trimmed by 2 bases and J by 2 bases, 8 bases remained unmatched. The germline V gene encodes CDR1 SGDLS and CDR2 YYNGEE. The CDR3 loop reads CASSVLPDRGAYNEQFF. The CDR3 DNA sequence: TGTGCCAGCAGCGTCCTACCGGACAGGGGCGCCTACAATGAGCAGTTCTTC. The full variable domain, with the rest looked up from reference TRBV9 and TRBJ2-1, is DSGVTQTPKHLITATGQRVTLRCSPRSGDLSVYWYQQSLDQGLQFLIQYYNGEERAKGNILERFSAQQFPDLHSELNLSSLELGDSALYFCASSVLPDRGAYNEQFFGPGTRLTVL.

This clone showed up just once. This chain links TRBV19 with TRBJ2-7; 8 nucleotides agree with TRBD1. The CDR3 contains 14 residues. Germline loops: CDR1 LNHDA, CDR2 SQIVND (reference sequence). Trimming took 4 bases from V and 2 from J; bases not matched to a gene: 4. The CDR3 coding sequence is TGTGCCAGTAGTAAGGGACAGGCTACCTACGAGCAGTACTTC. Translation: CASSKGQATYEQYF.

The genes are TRBV12-3 or TRBV12-4 and TRBJ2-2; D is uncertain. V lost 11 bases and J lost 4, with 11 bases in between. The length of the CDR3 is 12 residues. The CDR3 nucleotides read TGTGCCGTACAGTACCGCACCGGGGAGCTGTTTTTT. Encoded protein: CAVQYRTGELFF.

This clone was found once. CDR3 DNA: TGCGCCAGCAGCCAAGAGGGACTAGCGGGGGACAATGAGCAGTTCTTC. This translates into CASSQEGLAGDNEQFF. V usage is TRBV4-1 and J usage is TRBJ2-1; TRBD2 matches 14 bases. In germline, CDR1 is MGHRA, CDR2 YSYEKL. The CDR3 spans 16 residues. V shed 0 bases, J shed 5 bases, and the junction held 0 bases outside the gene matches.

V is TRBV18 and J is TRBJ2-7, with a weak D call TRBD1 (6 bases). Germline CDR1 reads KGHSH; CDR2 reads LQKENI. The CDR3 is 14 amino acids. V was trimmed by 2 bases and J by 3 bases, leaving 11 bases between them. CDR3 sequence (DNA): TGTGCCAGCTCACCAACCCGGGACAACTACGAGCAGTACTTC. Its translation: CASSPTRDNYEQYF.

The chain has TRBV18 and TRBJ1-4; TRBD1 matches at 9 bases. After removal of 4 bases from V and 3 bases from J, the junction contained 3 bases not matched to a gene. The CDR3 consists of 15 residues. Germline V gene data show CDR1 as KGHSH and CDR2 as LQKENI. In nucleotides, the CDR3 is TGTGCCAGCTCACTTGACAGGGGGGCTAATGAAAAACTGTTTTTT. This encodes CASSLDRGANEKLFF.

This clone was detected only once. The CDR3 loop is CASSITSGRNSEQFF. The CDR3 bases are TGCGCCAGCAGTATCACTAGCGGGAGAAATAGTGAGCAGTTCTTC. This chain uses TRBV10-1 with TRBJ2-1; the match to TRBD2 covers 11 bases. Germline CDR1 WNHNN, CDR2 SYGVQD (reference sequence). V gave up 5 bases and J gave up 9 bases; unmatched junction bases: 9. CDR3 size: 15 residues.

This clone was seen once. V is TRBV11-3 and J is TRBJ2-2; 7 nucleotides line up with TRBD1. Germline lookup yields CDR1 SGHNT and CDR2 YENEEA. This CDR3 is 16 amino acids long. Trimming at V came to 2 bases and at J to 0 bases, leaving 3 bases not matched to a gene. CDR3 residues: CASSLTTGTNTGELFF. In nucleotides, the CDR3 is TGTGCCAGCAGCTTAACGACAGGGACGAACACCGGGGAGCTGTTTTTT.

This chain joins TRBV10-3 and TRBJ2-1; 13 bases line up with TRBD2. The CDR3 is 17 amino acids. V shed 7 bases and J 4 bases; nucleotides not matched to a gene: 10. Germline V CDR1 and CDR2: ENHRY, SYGVKD. The CDR3 loop is CAIKGATSGRGYNEQFF. The CDR3 coding sequence is TGTGCCATCAAGGGGGCAACTAGCGGGAGGGGGTACAATGAGCAGTTCTTC.

In its sample, this clone was seen once. J is TRBJ2-1 and V is TRBV19; 8 bases align to TRBD1. The CDR3 is 15 amino acids. Losses at the gene ends were 3 bases for V and 4 bases for J; bases not matched to a gene: 5. From germline, CDR1 is LNHDA and CDR2 SQIVND (reference sequence). Here the CDR3 DNA reads TGTGCCAGTAGTATTGGCGGACAGGGATACAATGAGCAGTTCTTC. This gives the protein CASSIGGQGYNEQFF.

The chain is built from TRBV10-3 and TRBJ2-7; the D is unclear. The germline V gene encodes CDR1 ENHRY and CDR2 SYGVKD. The CDR3 spans 15 residues. Trimming pared 3 bases from V and 3 bases from J, leaving 15 bases between. The CDR3 bases are TGTGCCATCAGTGACCCGGTTAACCCCTTCTACGAGCAGTACTTC. Its translation: CAISDPVNPFYEQYF.